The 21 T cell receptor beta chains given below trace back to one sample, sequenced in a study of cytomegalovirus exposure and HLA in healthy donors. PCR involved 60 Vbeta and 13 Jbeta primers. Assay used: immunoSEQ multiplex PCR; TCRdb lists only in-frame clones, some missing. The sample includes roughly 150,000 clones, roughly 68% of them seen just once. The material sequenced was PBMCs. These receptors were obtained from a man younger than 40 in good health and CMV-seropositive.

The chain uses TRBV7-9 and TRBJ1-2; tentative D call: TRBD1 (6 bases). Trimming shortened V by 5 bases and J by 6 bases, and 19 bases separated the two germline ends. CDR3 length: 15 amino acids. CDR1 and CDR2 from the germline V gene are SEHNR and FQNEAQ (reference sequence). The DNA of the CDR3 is TGTGCCAGCAGCACAACCACAGGGAGTTCGGATGGCTACACCTTC. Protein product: CASSTTTGSSDGYTF.

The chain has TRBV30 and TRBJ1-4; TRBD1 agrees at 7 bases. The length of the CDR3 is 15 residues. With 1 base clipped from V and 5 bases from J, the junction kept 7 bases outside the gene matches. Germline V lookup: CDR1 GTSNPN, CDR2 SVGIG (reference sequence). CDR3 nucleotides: TGTGCCTGGAGTGACAGACAGGGCCTAAATGAAAAACTGTTTTTT. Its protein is CAWSDRQGLNEKLFF.

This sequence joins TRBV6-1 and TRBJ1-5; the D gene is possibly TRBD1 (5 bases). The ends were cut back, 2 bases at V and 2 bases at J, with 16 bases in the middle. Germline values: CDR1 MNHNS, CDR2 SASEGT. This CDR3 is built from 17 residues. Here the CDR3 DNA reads TGTGCCAGCAGTGAAAGGTCAGGGATGGTTCGCAATCAGCCCCAGCATTTT. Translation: CASSERSGMVRNQPQHF.

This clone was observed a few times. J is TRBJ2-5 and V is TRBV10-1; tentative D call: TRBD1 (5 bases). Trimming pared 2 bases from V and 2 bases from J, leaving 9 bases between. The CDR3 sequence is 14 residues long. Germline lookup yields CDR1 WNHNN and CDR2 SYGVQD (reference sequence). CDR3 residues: CASSETGIQETQYF. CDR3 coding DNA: TGCGCCAGCAGTGAGACAGGAATTCAAGAGACCCAGTACTTC.

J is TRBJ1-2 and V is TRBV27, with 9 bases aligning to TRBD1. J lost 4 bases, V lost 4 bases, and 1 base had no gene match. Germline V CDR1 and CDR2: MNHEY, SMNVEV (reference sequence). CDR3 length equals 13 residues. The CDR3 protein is CASSSGQGYGYTF. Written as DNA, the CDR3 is TGTGCCAGCAGTTCGGGACAGGGCTATGGCTACACCTTC.

Here the CDR3 reads CASMRGQGYNEQFF. DNA of the CDR3: TGTGCCAGTATGAGGGGACAGGGATACAATGAGCAGTTCTTC. V and J are TRBV19 and TRBJ2-1, with 9 bases identical to TRBD1. CDR1 and CDR2 (germline): LNHDA, SQIVND (reference sequence). The CDR3 consists of 14 residues. V shed 7 bases and J 4 bases; nucleotides not matched to a gene: 5.

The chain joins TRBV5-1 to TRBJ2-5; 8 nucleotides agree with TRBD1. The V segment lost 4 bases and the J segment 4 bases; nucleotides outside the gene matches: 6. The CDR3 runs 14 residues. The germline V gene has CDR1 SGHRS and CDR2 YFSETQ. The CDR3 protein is CASSPRTGIETQYF. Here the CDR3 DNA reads TGCGCCAGCAGCCCAAGGACAGGGATAGAGACCCAGTACTTC. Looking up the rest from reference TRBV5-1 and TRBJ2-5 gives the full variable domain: KAGVTQTPRYLIKTRGQQVTLSCSPISGHRSVSWYQQTPGQGLQFLFEYFSETQRNKGNFPGRFSGRQFSNSRSEMNVSTLELGDSALYLCASSPRTGIETQYFGPGTRLLVL.

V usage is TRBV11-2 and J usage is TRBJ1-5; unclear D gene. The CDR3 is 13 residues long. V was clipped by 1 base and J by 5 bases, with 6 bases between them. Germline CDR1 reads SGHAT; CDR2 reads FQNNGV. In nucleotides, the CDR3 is TGTGCCAGCAGCTTAGCCCCTGATCAGCCCCAGCATTTT. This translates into CASSLAPDQPQHF.

This CDR3 is CASSLGRVEQFF. DNA of the CDR3: TGCGCCAGCAGCTTGGGGCGGGTAGAGCAGTTCTTC. This rearrangement joins TRBV5-1 to TRBJ2-1, with D perhaps matching TRBD2 (5 bases). V was trimmed by 0 bases and J by 10 bases, leaving 8 bases between them. The CDR3 contains 12 residues. The V gene's germline CDR1 is SGHRS and CDR2 YFSETQ.

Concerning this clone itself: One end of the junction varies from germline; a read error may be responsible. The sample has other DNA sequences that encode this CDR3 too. As DNA, the CDR3 is TGTGCTAGCAGTCCACGACTAGCGGGGCCTACCTACGAGCAGTACTTC. The encoded protein is CASSPRLAGPTYEQYF. This chain uses TRBV27 with TRBJ2-7; TRBD2 matches 11 bases. The CDR3 covers 16 residues. Looked up from germline, CDR1 is MNHEY and CDR2 is SMNVEV (reference sequence).

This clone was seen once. The CDR3 spells CASRVAGDEDTQYF. The DNA for the CDR3 is TGTGCCAGCAGGGTAGCGGGAGATGAAGATACGCAGTATTTT. The chain recombines TRBV28 with TRBJ2-3; 9 bases line up with TRBD2. The CDR3 spans 14 residues. Germline values: CDR1 MDHEN, CDR2 SYDVKM. V shed 6 bases and J 5 bases; nucleotides not matched to a gene: 6.

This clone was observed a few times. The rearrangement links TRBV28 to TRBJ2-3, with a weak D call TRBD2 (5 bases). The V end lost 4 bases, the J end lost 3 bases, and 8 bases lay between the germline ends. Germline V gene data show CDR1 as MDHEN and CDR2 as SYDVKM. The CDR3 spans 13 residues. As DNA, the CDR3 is TGTGCCAGCAGTTCGGGATATACAGATACGCAGTATTTT. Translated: CASSSGYTDTQYF. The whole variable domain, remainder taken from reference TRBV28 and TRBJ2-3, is DVKVTQSSRYLVKRTGEKVFLECVQDMDHENMFWYRQDPGLGLRLIYFSYDVKMKEKGDIPEGYSVSREKKERFSLILESASTNQTSMYLCASSSGYTDTQYFGPGTRLTVL.

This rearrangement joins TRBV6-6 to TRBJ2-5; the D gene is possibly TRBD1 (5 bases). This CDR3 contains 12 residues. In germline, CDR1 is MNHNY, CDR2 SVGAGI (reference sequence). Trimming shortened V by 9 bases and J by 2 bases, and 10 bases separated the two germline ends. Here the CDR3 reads CASTDRQETQYF. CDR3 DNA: TGTGCCAGTACCGACAGACAAGAGACCCAGTACTTC.

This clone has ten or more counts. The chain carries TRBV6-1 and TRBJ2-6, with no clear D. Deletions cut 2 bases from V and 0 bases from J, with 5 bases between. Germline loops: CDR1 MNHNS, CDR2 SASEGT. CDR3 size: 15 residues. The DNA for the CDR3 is TGTGCCAGCAGTGAAACAAACTCTGGGGCCAACGTCCTGACTTTC. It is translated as CASSETNSGANVLTF.

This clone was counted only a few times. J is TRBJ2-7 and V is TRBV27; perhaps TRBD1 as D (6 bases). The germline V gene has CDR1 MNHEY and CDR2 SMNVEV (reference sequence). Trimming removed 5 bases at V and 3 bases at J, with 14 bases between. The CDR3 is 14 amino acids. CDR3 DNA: TGTGCCAGCAGTGCCCAGGACAGATACTACGAGCAGTACTTC. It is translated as CASSAQDRYYEQYF.

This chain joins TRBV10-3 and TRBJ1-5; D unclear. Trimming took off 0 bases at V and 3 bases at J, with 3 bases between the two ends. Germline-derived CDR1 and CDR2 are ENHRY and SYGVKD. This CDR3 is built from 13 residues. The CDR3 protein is CAISESFNQPQHF. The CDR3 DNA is TGTGCCATCAGTGAGTCCTTCAATCAGCCCCAGCATTTT.

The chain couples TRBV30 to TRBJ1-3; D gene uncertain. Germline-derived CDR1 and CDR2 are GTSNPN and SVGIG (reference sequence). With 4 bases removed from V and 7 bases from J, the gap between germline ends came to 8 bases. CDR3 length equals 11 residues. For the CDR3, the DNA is TGTGCCTGGAACGTGGAGAACACCATATATTTT. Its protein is CAWNVENTIYF.

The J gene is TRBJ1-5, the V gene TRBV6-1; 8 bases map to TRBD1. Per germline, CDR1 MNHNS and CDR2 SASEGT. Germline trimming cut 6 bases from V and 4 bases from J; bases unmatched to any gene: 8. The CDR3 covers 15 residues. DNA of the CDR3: TGTGCCAGCAGGCCTAGGACAGGGCGGAATCAGCCCCAGCATTTT. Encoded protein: CASRPRTGRNQPQHF.

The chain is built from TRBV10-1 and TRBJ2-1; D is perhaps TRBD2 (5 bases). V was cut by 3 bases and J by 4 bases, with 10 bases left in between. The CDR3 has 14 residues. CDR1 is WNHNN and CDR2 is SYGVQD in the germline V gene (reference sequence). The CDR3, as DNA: TGCGCCAGCAGTGATACGGGGAGATACAATGAGCAGTTCTTC. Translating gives CASSDTGRYNEQFF.

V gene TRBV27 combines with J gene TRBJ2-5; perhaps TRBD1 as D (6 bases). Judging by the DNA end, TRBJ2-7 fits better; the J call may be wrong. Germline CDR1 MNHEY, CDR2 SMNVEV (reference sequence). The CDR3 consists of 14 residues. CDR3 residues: CASSLQGPYYEQYF. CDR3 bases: TGTGCCAGCAGTTTACAGGGGCCCTACTACGAGCAGTACTTC.

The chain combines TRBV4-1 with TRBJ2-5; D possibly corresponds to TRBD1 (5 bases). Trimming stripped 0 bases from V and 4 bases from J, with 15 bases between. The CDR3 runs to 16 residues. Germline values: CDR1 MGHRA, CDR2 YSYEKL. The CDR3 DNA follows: TGCGCCAGCAGCCAAGATATTGGTGTGGGGCGAGAGACCCAGTACTTC. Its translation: CASSQDIGVGRETQYF.